The source of this T cell receptor (beta chain) is a study of vaccination and CD4 T cells after COVID-19. Study background: The peptides that stimulated the cells were overlapping spike peptides from SARS-CoV-2, HCoV-NL63, HCoV-OC43 and HCoV-229E.

For this clonotype: Its target is unknown.

Findings and caveats of the study: Within the convalescent patients, spike mono-reactivity was found in 304 of 307 vaccine-specific clones.

Trimming took 4 bases from V and 1 from J, leaving 8 bases between them. The CDR3 consists of 14 residues. Germline V CDR1 and CDR2: GTSNPN, SVGIG (reference sequence). Cultured CD4+ T-cell DNA underwent Oncomine TCR Beta short-read sequencing. TCRdb re-analysed the PCR reads in MiXCR, keeping a single row per CDR3 protein. The repertoire holds fewer than 9,500 distinct CDR3 sequences, with approximately 55% as singletons. Indicated treatment: approximately nine-day PBMC culture with coronavirus spike peptide pools or control peptides (ViraFEST assay). According to the study, CD4+ T cells from the unexposed donor were gathered ahead of the COVID-19 pandemic (2011-2018).

This sequence joins TRBV30 and TRBJ1-6; D not certain. The sequenced material came from CD4+ T cells from blood, cultured in vitro. The origin of this receptor is a human donor in good health. The CDR3: CAWNPDSYNSPLHF. The CDR3, as DNA: TGTGCCTGGAACCCGGATTCCTATAATTCACCCCTCCACTTT. The full variable domain, with the rest looked up from reference TRBV30 and TRBJ1-6, is SQTIHQWPATLVQPVGSPLSLECTVEGTSNPNLYWYRQAAGRGLQLLFYSVGIGQISSEVPQNLSASRPQDRQFILSSKKLLLSDSGFYLCAWNPDSYNSPLHFGNGTRLTVT.